Below, 29 T cell receptor beta chains from the same sample are listed, as sequenced in a study of control samples from healthy donors and cancer patients. Here immunoSEQ multiplex PCR was the method, and the copy in TCRdb shows in-frame clones only, minus some. The sample lists roughly 120,000 clones, 85% to 95% seen once, with 1.7% in the top ten. Input material: PBMCs. The receptor source for this set is a man in his fifties with head and neck cancer.

V usage is TRBV29-1 and J usage is TRBJ1-1; no clear D gene. The V end lost 0 bases, the J end lost 0 bases, and 14 bases lay between the germline ends. Looked up from germline, CDR1 is SQVTM and CDR2 is ANQGSEA. The CDR3 runs to 16 residues. CDR3 bases: TGCAGCGTTGAAGATCTTAAGGCAACCATGAACACTGAAGCTTTCTTT. This translates into CSVEDLKATMNTEAFF.

Here the CDR3 reads CASRPGTKGSEQYF. The CDR3 DNA sequence: TGTGCCAGTAGGCCCGGGACAAAGGGTTCCGAGCAGTACTTC. The J gene is TRBJ2-7, the V gene TRBV19; possible D gene TRBD1, 6 bases. CDR3 size: 14 residues. Deletions cut 6 bases from V and 6 bases from J, with 18 bases between. Per the germline V gene, CDR1 is LNHDA and CDR2 is SQIVND (reference sequence).

The rearrangement uses TRBV30 and TRBJ1-2; D is uncertain. This CDR3 has 14 residues. CDR1 and CDR2 (germline): GTSNPN, SVGIG (reference sequence). Trimming cost V 1 base and J 4 bases, with 13 bases left between them. The chain's CDR3 is CAWSGQLSLYGYTF. CDR3 nucleotide sequence: TGTGCCTGGAGTGGGCAGTTAAGCCTCTATGGCTACACCTTC.

The genes are TRBV23-1 and TRBJ2-7, with D unclear. TRBV23-1 is an ORF, with its function uncertain. The CDR3 sequence is 13 residues long. V lost 4 bases and J lost 2, with 9 bases in between. The CDR3 here is CASSRDTPYEQYF. As DNA, the CDR3 is TGCGCCAGCAGTCGCGACACTCCCTACGAGCAGTACTTC.

The chain joins TRBV7-2 to TRBJ1-3; D not resolved. The germline V and J ends were trimmed by 5 bases and 0 bases, with 11 bases remaining between them. The germline V gene encodes CDR1 SGHTA and CDR2 FQGNSA. The CDR3 contains 15 residues. CDR3 amino acids: CASSPAPGSGNTIYF. The CDR3 DNA reads as TGTGCCAGCAGCCCAGCCCCTGGCTCTGGAAACACCATATATTTT.

The CDR3 reads CASSLRNHEQYF. As DNA, the CDR3 is TGTGCCAGCAGTTTGCGGAACCACGAGCAGTACTTC. The chain is built from TRBV28 and TRBJ2-7; D unresolved. The CDR3 is made up of 12 amino acids. Germline V gene data show CDR1 as MDHEN and CDR2 as SYDVKM. Trimming left V 3 bases short and J 5 bases short, with 8 bases between.

This sequence joins TRBV28 and TRBJ2-3, with 13 bases fitting TRBD2. Losses at the gene ends were 3 bases for V and 5 bases for J; bases not matched to a gene: 11. The CDR3 sequence is 18 residues long. Germline-derived CDR1 and CDR2 are MDHEN and SYDVKM. CDR3 residues: CASSFLLAGGDREDTQYF. In DNA form, the CDR3 reads TGTGCCAGCAGTTTTTTACTAGCGGGGGGGGATAGAGAAGATACGCAGTATTTT.

CDR3 residues: CASSLARLPGELFF. The CDR3 bases are TGTGCCAGCAGCTTAGCGCGACTGCCCGGGGAGCTGTTTTTT. The rearrangement links TRBV7-9 to TRBJ2-2; D is unclear. The V end lost 0 bases, the J end lost 6 bases, and 8 bases lay between the germline ends. Germline values: CDR1 SEHNR, CDR2 FQNEAQ (reference sequence). The CDR3 consists of 14 residues. Full variable domain (rest looked up from reference TRBV7-9 and TRBJ2-2): DTGVSQNPRHKITKRGQNVTFRCDPISEHNRLYWYRQTLGQGPEFLTYFQNEAQLEKSRLLSDRFSAERPKGSFSTLEIQRTEQGDSAMYLCASSLARLPGELFFGEGSRLTVL.

In its sample, this clone was seen once. This chain's CDR3 is CASSPYRGSSYNEQFF. The CDR3 DNA sequence: TGTGCCAGCAGCCCCTACAGGGGGAGCTCCTACAATGAGCAGTTCTTC. V gene TRBV7-9 combines with J gene TRBJ2-1; TRBD1 agrees at 8 bases. The junction had 6 bases not matched to a gene; V was cut back by 5 bases and J by 0 bases. This CDR3 is built from 16 residues. Germline-derived CDR1 and CDR2 are SEHNR and FQNEAQ (reference sequence). Combining the CDR3 with reference TRBV7-9 and TRBJ2-1 gives the whole variable domain DTGVSQNPRHKITKRGQNVTFRCDPISEHNRLYWYRQTLGQGPEFLTYFQNEAQLEKSRLLSDRFSAERPKGSFSTLEIQRTEQGDSAMYLCASSPYRGSSYNEQFFGPGTRLTVL.

This rearrangement joins TRBV10-3 to TRBJ1-1; TRBD1 might be the D (5 bases). V dropped 10 bases and J dropped 1 base, with 13 bases sitting between them. Germline CDR1 and CDR2: ENHRY and SYGVKD. This CDR3 is built from 13 residues. The CDR3 DNA is TGTGCCACCGGGACGGTTACGAACACTGAAGCTTTCTTT. It specifies CATGTVTNTEAFF.

The chain has TRBV5-5 and TRBJ2-6; TRBD1 agrees at 7 bases. J gave up 0 bases and V 1 base, and 13 bases lay outside the gene matches. The germline gives CDR1 SGHKS, CDR2 YYEKEE (reference sequence). This CDR3 has 20 residues. The CDR3 bases are TGTGCCAGCAGCTTGTTTCCCTACCTAGGGGGCGCCTCTGGGGCCAACGTCCTGACTTTC. It is translated as CASSLFPYLGGASGANVLTF.

The CDR3 DNA reads TGTGCCAGCAGTCTGGGGTCCATGAACACTGAAGCTTTCTTT. Translating it yields CASSLGSMNTEAFF. The chain is built from TRBV28 and TRBJ1-1; D remains ambiguous. The V gene's germline CDR1 is MDHEN and CDR2 SYDVKM. With 5 bases removed from V and 0 bases from J, the gap between germline ends came to 10 bases. CDR3 length: 14 amino acids.

The chain joins TRBV10-3 to TRBJ1-1; D is unresolved. V dropped 3 bases and J dropped 0 bases, with 8 bases sitting between them. The CDR3 runs 14 residues. Germline V lookup: CDR1 ENHRY, CDR2 SYGVKD. In DNA, the CDR3 is TGTGCCATCAGTGACACAGCGTTGAACACTGAAGCTTTCTTT. It translates to CAISDTALNTEAFF.

The chain links TRBV7-9 to TRBJ2-2; D is undetermined. V was pared by 3 bases and J by 6 bases, with 8 bases between. The CDR3 covers 13 residues. CDR1 is SEHNR, CDR2 FQNEAQ, per germline (reference sequence). The CDR3 spells CASSLSPSGELFF. CDR3 sequence (DNA): TGTGCCAGCAGCTTGAGCCCCTCCGGGGAGCTGTTTTTT.

J is TRBJ1-1 and V is TRBV28; D is undetermined. The CDR3 is 15 residues long. Germline CDR1 MDHEN, CDR2 SYDVKM. The ends were cut back, 1 base at V and 2 bases at J, with 11 bases in the middle. CDR3 DNA sequence: TGTGCCAGCAGTTTATCCCTGCTAGTCAACACTGAAGCTTTCTTT. This sequence encodes CASSLSLLVNTEAFF. Supplemented by reference TRBV28 and TRBJ1-1, the full variable domain reads DVKVTQSSRYLVKRTGEKVFLECVQDMDHENMFWYRQDPGLGLRLIYFSYDVKMKEKGDIPEGYSVSREKKERFSLILESASTNQTSMYLCASSLSLLVNTEAFFGQGTRLTVV.

The V and J genes are TRBV18 and TRBJ2-3; D may be TRBD1 or TRBD2 (5 bases each). The CDR3 has 13 residues. V was pared by 6 bases and J by 2 bases, with 9 bases between. Per the germline V gene, CDR1 is KGHSH and CDR2 is LQKENI. The CDR3 reads CASSSGATDTQYF. The CDR3 bases are TGTGCCAGCTCTTCCGGGGCCACAGATACGCAGTATTTT.

The chain combines TRBV5-7 with TRBJ1-4, with 7 bases fitting TRBD1. TRBV5-7 is marked as an open reading frame, function uncertain. The length of the CDR3 is 14 residues. V lost 6 bases to trimming and J lost 5 bases; unmatched junction nucleotides: 7. The CDR3 sequence is CASIWGRGNEKLFF. The CDR3 DNA reads as TGTGCCAGCATCTGGGGCAGGGGGAATGAAAAACTGTTTTTT.

V is TRBV27 and J is TRBJ2-1; 8 nucleotides align to TRBD2. Germline V gene sequence: CDR1 MNHEY, CDR2 SMNVEV (reference sequence). V shed 5 bases, J shed 3 bases, and the junction held 6 bases outside the gene matches. The CDR3 is 15 amino acids. The CDR3 loop is CASSISGTIYNEQFF. The CDR3 nucleotides are TGTGCCAGCAGTATTAGCGGGACAATCTACAATGAGCAGTTCTTC.

This rearrangement joins TRBV2 to TRBJ1-5, with D unresolved. Trimming pared 4 bases from V and 7 bases from J, leaving 17 bases between. Germline V lookup: CDR1 SNHLY, CDR2 FYNNEI. This CDR3 comprises 15 residues. CDR3 bases: TGTGCCAGCAGTGTATCAGTGCCCGGAGGGCAGCCCCAGCATTTT. Its protein is CASSVSVPGGQPQHF.

The chain joins TRBV7-3 to TRBJ2-3; 10 bases map to TRBD1. V lost 4 bases to trimming and J lost 4 bases; unmatched junction nucleotides: 5. The CDR3 sequence is 15 residues long. The germline V gene has CDR1 SGHTA and CDR2 FQGTGA. CDR3 residues: CASSSGQGRADTQYF. The CDR3 nucleotides are TGTGCCAGCAGCTCGGGACAGGGGAGGGCAGATACGCAGTATTTT.

The J gene is TRBJ2-7, the V gene TRBV19; D not certain. The germline CDR1 and CDR2 sequences are LNHDA and SQIVND (reference sequence). V was pared by 6 bases and J by 0 bases, with 15 bases between. The CDR3 covers 15 residues. CDR3 sequence (DNA): TGTGCCAGTAGCGTGAATATCATCAGCTCCTACGAGCAGTACTTC. Translation gives CASSVNIISSYEQYF.

The rearrangement joins TRBV2 to TRBJ1-2; perhaps TRBD1 as D (5 bases). V dropped 4 bases and J dropped 6 bases, with 12 bases sitting between them. The CDR3 length is 13 residues. Germline V lookup: CDR1 SNHLY, CDR2 FYNNEI. The DNA for the CDR3 is TGTGCCAGCAGTGGATGGGGGGTTAATGGCTACACCTTC. Translated, it gives CASSGWGVNGYTF.

The V gene is TRBV12-3 or TRBV12-4, the J gene TRBJ1-6, with 8 bases that match TRBD1. This CDR3 region has 13 residues. The V gene end was trimmed by 5 bases and the J gene end by 9 bases; junction bases not matched to a gene: 3. The chain's CDR3 is CASSPGGLSPLHF. The CDR3 DNA follows: TGTGCCAGCAGTCCAGGGGGCCTTTCACCCCTCCACTTT.

Comment on this clone: The sample holds other DNA sequences that translate to the same CDR3. The chain carries TRBV7-2 and TRBJ1-2; TRBD1 matches at 9 bases. Per germline, CDR1 SGHTA and CDR2 FQGNSA. The length of the CDR3 is 13 residues. Trimming took 3 bases from V and 4 from J; bases not matched to a gene: 0. The CDR3, as DNA: TGTGCCAGCAGCTTGGGACAGGGCTATGGCTACACCTTC. This sequence encodes CASSLGQGYGYTF.

CDR3 bases: TGTGCCAGCAGTCGGACAGGGGCTGTTAACACCGGGGAGCTGTTTTTT. Its translation: CASSRTGAVNTGELFF. This chain joins TRBV2 and TRBJ2-2, with 9 bases aligning to TRBD1. The germline V gene encodes CDR1 SNHLY and CDR2 FYNNEI. The CDR3 totals 16 residues. Trimming cost V 5 bases and J 2 bases; bases outside gene matches: 6. Together with reference TRBV2 and TRBJ2-2, the CDR3 gives the full variable domain: EPEVTQTPSHQVTQMGQEVILRCVPISNHLYFYWYRQILGQKVEFLVSFYNNEISEKSEIFDDQFSVERPDGSNFTLKIRSTKLEDSAMYFCASSRTGAVNTGELFFGEGSRLTVL.

This clone was detected once. The gene calls are TRBV30 and TRBJ2-1; no clear D. Germline V gene lookup returns CDR1 GTSNPN and CDR2 SVGIG (reference sequence). Trimming removed 2 bases at V and 0 bases at J, with 8 bases between. The CDR3 has 14 residues. Here the CDR3 DNA reads TGTGCCTGGAGTAGCCTTAGCTCCTACAATGAGCAGTTCTTC. Translating it yields CAWSSLSSYNEQFF.

The rearrangement joins TRBV2 to TRBJ2-2, with 7 bases that match TRBD1. This CDR3 contains 12 residues. The ends lost 9 bases at V and 4 bases at J; junction bases unmatched: 2. The germline V gene encodes CDR1 SNHLY and CDR2 FYNNEI. The CDR3 is CARTGPTGELFF. The CDR3 bases are TGTGCCAGGACAGGGCCCACCGGGGAGCTGTTTTTT.

The chain combines TRBV4-2 with TRBJ1-5; TRBD1 matches 8 bases. The V gene's germline CDR1 is LGHNA and CDR2 YNFKEQ. The V gene end was trimmed by 0 bases and the J gene end by 3 bases; junction bases not matched to a gene: 4. The CDR3 extends over 16 amino acids. CDR3 loop: CASSQDRDRINQPQHF. Here the CDR3 DNA reads TGTGCCAGCAGCCAAGATCGGGACAGGATCAATCAGCCCCAGCATTTT.

This sequence joins TRBV19 and TRBJ1-1; possible D gene TRBD1, 6 bases. Trimming took 5 bases from V and 1 from J, leaving 8 bases between them. Germline CDR1 is LNHDA and CDR2 is SQIVND (reference sequence). The CDR3 contains 13 residues. The CDR3 region has the DNA TGTGCCAGTAGTCCGGGACAGAACACTGAAGCTTTCTTT. Translated: CASSPGQNTEAFF.